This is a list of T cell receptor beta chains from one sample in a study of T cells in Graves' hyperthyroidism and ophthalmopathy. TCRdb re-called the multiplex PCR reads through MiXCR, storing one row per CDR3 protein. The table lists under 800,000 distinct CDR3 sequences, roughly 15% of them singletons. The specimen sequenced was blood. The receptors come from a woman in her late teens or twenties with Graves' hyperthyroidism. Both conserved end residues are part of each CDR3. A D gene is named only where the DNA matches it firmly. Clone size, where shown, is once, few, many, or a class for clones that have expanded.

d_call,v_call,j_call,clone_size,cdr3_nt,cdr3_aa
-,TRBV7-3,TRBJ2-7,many,TGTGCCAGCAGGACAAACTACGAGCAGTACTTC,CASRTNYEQYF
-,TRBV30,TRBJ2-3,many,TGTGCCTGGAGGAAAGGCGGGGTTAGCGCGCAGTATTTT,CAWRKGGVSAQYF
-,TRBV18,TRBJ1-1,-,TGTGCCAGCTCACCGGACAGTTGGGCGTCTGAAGCTTTCTTT,CASSPDSWASEAFF
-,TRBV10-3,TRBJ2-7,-,TGTGCCATCAGGAAATTGGAGGGCTCCTGCGAGCAGTACTTC,CAIRKLEGSCEQYF
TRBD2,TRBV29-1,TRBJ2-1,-,TGCAGCGCCCGGACTAGCGGGAGTTTGAATGAGCAGTTCTTC,CSARTSGSLNEQFF
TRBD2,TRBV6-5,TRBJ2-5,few,TGTGCCAGCAGTTACTCGGAGACTAGCGGGAGGGCTCAAGAGACCCAGTACTTC,CASSYSETSGRAQETQYF
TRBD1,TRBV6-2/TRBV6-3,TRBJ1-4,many,TGTGCCAGCAGCGAGCCGGGACAGGGAAATGAAAAACTGTTTTTT,CASSEPGQGNEKLFF
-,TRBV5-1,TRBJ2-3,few,TGCGCCAGCAGCTTGGTCCCGATTCCACACACAGATACGCAGTATTTT,CASSLVPIPHTDTQYF
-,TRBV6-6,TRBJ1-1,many,TGTGCCAGCAGTTACGGGGGCTGGACGAGGGGCACTGAAGCTTTCTTT,CASSYGGWTRGTEAFF
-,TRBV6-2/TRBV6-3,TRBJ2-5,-,TGTGCCAGCACCCCCTGGCAATCGGGAAAGTCACAAGAGACCCAGTACTTC,CASTPWQSGKSQETQYF
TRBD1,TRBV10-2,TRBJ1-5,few,TGCGCCAGCAGCCCTCGGACAGGGGATAGCAATCAGCCCCAGCATTTT,CASSPRTGDSNQPQHF
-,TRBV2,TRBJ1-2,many,TGTGCCGGGTCACAGGGACCTGGCTATGGCTACACCTTC,CAGSQGPGYGYTF
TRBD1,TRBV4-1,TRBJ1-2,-,TGCGCCAGCAGCCAGCTCGGACAGGCGGGTGGCTACACCTTC,CASSQLGQAGGYTF
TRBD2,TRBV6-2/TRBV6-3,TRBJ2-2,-,TGTGCCAGCAGTTACCGGACTAGCGGGATTAGAGATGCCGGGGAGCTGTTTTTT,CASSYRTSGIRDAGELFF
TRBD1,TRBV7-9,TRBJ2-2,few,TGTGCCACGGACAGGGGGAGGAACACCGGGGAGCTGTTTTTT,CATDRGRNTGELFF
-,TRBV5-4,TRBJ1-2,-,TGTGCCAGCAGCTTAGGCCAACGAGGCGGCTACACCTTC,CASSLGQRGGYTF
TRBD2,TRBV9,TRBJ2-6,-,TGTGCCAGCAGCCCTTGGGAGGCGGGGGTAGCGGAGTCCTCTGGGGCCAACGTCCTGACTTTC,CASSPWEAGVAESSGANVLTF
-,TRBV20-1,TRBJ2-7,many,TGCAGTGCTAGTGAAAGAGGACCAGACGAGCAGTACTTC,CSASERGPDEQYF
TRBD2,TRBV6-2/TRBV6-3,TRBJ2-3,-,TGTGCCAGCAGTTTAGAAGAGCGGGACACAGATACGCAGTATTTT,CASSLEERDTDTQYF
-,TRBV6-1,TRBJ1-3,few,TGTGCCAGCAGTAGGTACAGGGATGCAAACACCATATATTTT,CASSRYRDANTIYF